This T cell receptor (beta chain) was observed in a study of blood T cell repertoires in COVID-19. Across the study: Collection of acute and convalescent COVID-19 samples took place in the United States, Italy and Spain. T cells, B-cell-depleted T cells, or PBMCs provided the cDNA or gDNA that served as material.

Sequencing was performed with immunoSEQ multiplex PCR; in TCRdb, only in-frame clones are kept and a portion is missing. The sample carries 50,000 to 75,000 clones, around 91% recorded once. Germline V CDR1 and CDR2: SGHRS, YFSETQ. There are 15 residues in the CDR3. V shed 4 bases, J shed 0 bases, and the junction held 2 bases outside the gene matches. V usage is TRBV5-1 and J usage is TRBJ2-1; TRBD2 matches 9 bases. Sequencing used peripheral blood. The receptor's source is a human donor in a cohort sampled during active COVID-19. The CDR3, as DNA: TGCGCCAGCAGCAGGGGACTAGCCTCCTACAATGAGCAGTTCTTC. Amino acid sequence: CASSRGLASYNEQFF.